The 5 T cell receptor beta chains reported below all come from one sample, sequenced in a study of blood T cell repertoires in COVID-19. TCRdb keeps only in-frame clones here, not all; method: immunoSEQ multiplex PCR. The sample records 90,000 to 120,000 clones, roughly 72% being singletons. Material for sequencing was peripheral blood. The receptors shown here come from a man older than 75 with acute or convalescent COVID-19.

The rearrangement links TRBV7-2 to TRBJ1-2; TRBD1 might be the D (6 bases). V shed 0 bases and J shed 3 bases, with 14 bases lying between them. Germline CDR1 SGHTA, CDR2 FQGNSA. The CDR3 spans 16 residues. Written as DNA, the CDR3 is TGTGCCAGCAGCTTAGCGGGGCAGGGGATCGACTATGGCTACACCTTC. This translates into CASSLAGQGIDYGYTF.

The chain uses TRBV5-1 and TRBJ2-1; TRBD1 aligns across 9 bases. The CDR3 totals 15 residues. The V and J ends lost 2 bases and 9 bases, in that order; junction bases with no gene match: 9. CDR1 and CDR2 (germline): SGHRS, YFSETQ. CDR3 loop: CASSFLRDRESEQFF. In DNA, the CDR3 is TGCGCCAGCAGCTTCCTCCGGGACAGGGAGAGTGAGCAGTTCTTC.

V usage is TRBV19 and J usage is TRBJ2-1; the match to TRBD1 covers 12 bases. The CDR3 is 16 amino acids. V was pared by 3 bases and J by 5 bases, with 5 bases of the junction left unmatched. CDR1 and CDR2 from the germline V gene are LNHDA and SQIVND (reference sequence). The CDR3 here is CASSIVGTGGHNEQFF. In DNA, the CDR3 is TGTGCCAGTAGTATCGTCGGGACAGGGGGCCACAATGAGCAGTTCTTC.

V is TRBV23-1 and J is TRBJ2-2, with TRBD1 as a possible D gene (6 bases). TRBV23-1 is designated an ORF whose function remains uncertain. Trimming stripped 0 bases from V and 1 base from J, with 21 bases between. The length of the CDR3 is 20 residues. Here the CDR3 DNA reads TGCGCCAGCAGTCAATCTAAACCCCGGGACAAGGAGATGAACACCGGGGAGCTGTTTTTT. Translated: CASSQSKPRDKEMNTGELFF.

This clone was seen many times. The V call is TRBV10-3, the J call TRBJ2-3, with TRBD1 as a possible D gene (6 bases). The germline V gene has CDR1 ENHRY and CDR2 SYGVKD. This CDR3 has 15 amino acids. V was cut by 5 bases and J by 3 bases, with 15 bases left in between. The CDR3 DNA is TGTGCCATCAGTTCGGACAGCTCCCCTACAGATACGCAGTATTTT. This gives the protein CAISSDSSPTDTQYF.